This entry is about one T cell receptor (beta chain). The V and J ends lost 3 bases and 6 bases respectively, with 7 bases between them. Germline V gene lookup returns CDR1 LGHDT and CDR2 YNNKEL (reference sequence). This CDR3 has 12 amino acids. This record comes from a study of blood T cell repertoires in COVID-19. Measured with immunoSEQ multiplex PCR; TCRdb has only the in-frame clones, and not every one. Altogether 400,000 to 450,000 clones are present, roughly 90% being singletons, with the ten largest covering around 1.5%. This receptor was identified in a woman aged 40 to 49 with COVID-19, enrolled during active disease. Sequenced sample: peripheral blood. The chain is built from TRBV3-1 (or the pseudogene TRBV3-2) and TRBJ2-3; no clear D gene. The CDR3 is CASSQVEDTQYF. CDR3 sequence (DNA): TGTGCCAGCAGCCAGGTGGAGGATACGCAGTATTTT.